This T cell receptor beta chain was captured in a study of tumor-infiltrating lymphocytes in primary liver carcinoma. Starting from 450 to 500 ng of total RNA, TCR beta cDNA was produced with a primer in the constant region. Generation of the TCR beta libraries relied on three nested multiplex PCR rounds using slightly modified ARM-PCR. Both of the initial two PCR rounds ran for about 9 cycles and employed TRBV1-TRBV30 forward primers alongside a C-beta reverse primer. TCRdb redid the calling of the multiplex PCR reads with MiXCR, one entry per CDR3 protein. The sample lists some 180,000 distinct CDR3 sequences, 50% to 75% occurring once. The ends were cut back, 2 bases at V and 2 bases at J, with 11 bases in the middle. Germline V gene sequence: CDR1 SGHNT, CDR2 YYREEE (reference sequence). The CDR3 runs to 15 residues. Germline DNA was also extracted, and blood RNA was taken from unsorted whole blood. Chronic HBV infection, which was untreated, was present in the patients.

Sequencing was carried out using peripheral blood. This chain connects TRBV5-4 to TRBJ1-5; D remains ambiguous. The TCR sequence derives from a man in his forties with primary liver carcinoma and hepatitis B virus infection. The CDR3 spells CASSFGGRGNQPQHF. The CDR3 nucleotides are TGTGCCAGCAGCTTCGGCGGGAGAGGCAATCAGCCCCAGCATTTT.